This T cell receptor beta chain emerged from a study of T cells in localized non-small cell lung cancer. Broader study findings: The appearance of a median approximately 57 of the top 100 tumor clones was seen in adjacent lung. Only one tumor region went through sequencing, so heterogeneity may still be there. Maximal T cell clonality occurred in uninvolved adjacent lung, with tumor ranking below it. Longer survival (overall) was linked to higher T cell density in blood.

A word on this clone: Its matching antigen is unknown.

From germline, CDR1 is SGHAT and CDR2 FQNNGV. This CDR3 is 14 amino acids long. Measured with immunoSEQ multiplex PCR; TCRdb has only the in-frame clones, and not every one. This table holds over 6,000 clones, approximately 95% found once. The chain is built from TRBV11-2 and TRBJ2-5, with unresolved D. Matching the DNA end better, TRBJ2-7 makes the J call doubtful. This TCR came from a woman aged 35 to 70 with stage I lung adenocarcinoma. The sequencing used peripheral blood, collected before any cancer treatment. CDR3 sequence reads: CASSLAPGSYEQYF. The CDR3 nucleotides are TGTGCCAGCAGCTTAGCCCCTGGGTCCTACGAGCAGTACTTC.